Listed below are T cell receptor beta chains from one sample, sequenced in a study of cytomegalovirus exposure and HLA in healthy donors. TCRdb's copy holds only in-frame clones and misses some; the assay was immunoSEQ multiplex PCR. Of about 140,000 clones listed, around 79% are singletons. Source material: PBMCs. Receptors were obtained from a male donor in good health and CMV-seronegative. The CDR3 runs from the conserved cysteine through the conserved F or W. Fields, in order: clone size, J gene, D gene, V gene, CDR3 DNA, CDR3 protein. A D gene is named only where the DNA matches it firmly. Size is stated for part of the rows, as once, few or many counts, or as a class when the clone is expanded.

>NA|TRBJ2-7|TRBD2|TRBV2
TGTGCCAGCAGTGGTGGAGCGGGTATTGGACTAGCGCCACTCGAGCAGTACTTC
CASSGGAGIGLAPLEQYF
>NA|TRBJ1-4|TRBD1|TRBV7-9
TGTGCCAGCAGCTCACAGGGGGCGGGTGAAAAACTGTTTTTT
CASSSQGAGEKLFF
>NA|TRBJ2-5|TRBD2|TRBV19
TGTGCCAGTAGTAGCACTAGCGGGGGCCAAGAGACCCAGTACTTC
CASSSTSGGQETQYF
>NA|TRBJ2-5|TRBD2|TRBV6-9
TGTGCCCCCCAGCGAAGATATCGACTAGCGGGAGGGAGATTACAAGAGACCCAGTACTTC
CAPQRRYRLAGGRLQETQYF
>NA|TRBJ2-7|TRBD2|TRBV18
TGTGCCAGCTCACCAAGCCTTCCCCTTGTTGCGGGAGCAGTTTTCTACGAGCAGTACTTC
CASSPSLPLVAGAVFYEQYF
>NA|TRBJ2-3|TRBD2|TRBV6-4
TGTGCCAGCAGTGACTCTGCGGGAGGGAGCACAGATACGCAGTATTTT
CASSDSAGGSTDTQYF
>NA|TRBJ1-1|NA|TRBV27
TGTGCCAGCAGTTTAGGAGGGTGGAACACTGAAGCTTTCTTT
CASSLGGWNTEAFF
>NA|TRBJ2-7|TRBD2|TRBV5-6
TGTGCCAGCAGCCGCCTCGGGACTAGATACTACGAGCAGTACTTC
CASSRLGTRYYEQYF
>few|TRBJ2-7|TRBD2|TRBV4-1
TGCGCCAGCAGCCACCCGCGGGGGAGGCAGTACTTC
CASSHPRGRQYF
>NA|TRBJ2-7|NA|TRBV28
TGTGCCAGCAGTTCAATCCTCCTAGGTTCCTACGAGCAGTACTTC
CASSSILLGSYEQYF
>NA|TRBJ2-3|TRBD2|TRBV5-6
TGTGCCAGCATAGCGGGACCGACCCCGGATACGCAGTATTTT
CASIAGPTPDTQYF
>once|TRBJ1-5|NA|TRBV29-1
TGCAGCGTGTCTTTGGGTTCGGGGGAGCAGCCCCAGCATTTT
CSVSLGSGEQPQHF
>NA|TRBJ1-2|NA|TRBV5-1
TGCGCCAGCAGCGAGGACACCCCAAGCTACACCTTC
CASSEDTPSYTF
>NA|TRBJ2-3|TRBD2|TRBV4-3
TGCGCCAGCAGCCAAGTGGGGACTAGCGGGGGGGCTTATACGCAGTATTTT
CASSQVGTSGGAYTQYF
>NA|TRBJ1-1|NA|TRBV11-2
TGTGCCAGCACCCAGAGGGCTTTGGGCACTGAAGCTTTCTTT
CASTQRALGTEAFF
>NA|TRBJ1-5|TRBD1|TRBV4-2
TGTGCCAGCAGCGAAGGAGGACAGGGCAATCAGCCCCAGCATTTT
CASSEGGQGNQPQHF
>NA|TRBJ2-7|TRBD2|TRBV10-3
TGTGCCATCAGTGATAGCGGGAGGTTGAGCGAGCAGTACTTC
CAISDSGRLSEQYF
>once|TRBJ2-7|TRBD1|TRBV5-1
TGCGCCAGCAGAAGCATGGGGACAGGAGCCTACGAGCAGTACTTC
CASRSMGTGAYEQYF
>NA|TRBJ2-7|TRBD1|TRBV7-2
TGTGCCAGCAGCAAAACGCCGACAGGGGGCAACGAGCAGTACTTC
CASSKTPTGGNEQYF